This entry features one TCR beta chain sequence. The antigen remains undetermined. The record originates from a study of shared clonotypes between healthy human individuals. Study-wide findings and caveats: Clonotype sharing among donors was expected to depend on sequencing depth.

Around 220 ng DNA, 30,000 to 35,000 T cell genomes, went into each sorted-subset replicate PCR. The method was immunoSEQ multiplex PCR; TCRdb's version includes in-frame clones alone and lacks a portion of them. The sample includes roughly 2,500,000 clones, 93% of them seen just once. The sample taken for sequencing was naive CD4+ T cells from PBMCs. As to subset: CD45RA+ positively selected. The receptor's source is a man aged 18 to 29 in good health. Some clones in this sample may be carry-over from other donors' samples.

CDR3 residues: CASSLTSGRGGGVDTQYF. CDR3 in DNA: TGCGCCAGCAGCCTGACTAGCGGGAGAGGGGGGGGTGTGGATACGCAGTATTTT. This chain joins TRBV4-1 and TRBJ2-3; 12 positions match TRBD2. The CDR3 is 18 residues long. J gave up 6 bases and V 4 bases, and 14 bases lay outside the gene matches. The germline V gene encodes CDR1 MGHRA and CDR2 YSYEKL.